The present T cell receptor (beta chain) was sequenced within a study of identical twins. Points from the study as a whole: Fewer insertions were carried by abundant cord blood beta clonotypes, but none was seen in memory repertoires. There was an excess of low generation probability in the out-of-frame alpha sequences that twins shared. Invariant cells of the MAIT and iNKT types might have partly distorted the zero-insertion analyses.

This clonotype was counted only a few times. Antigen unknown. Each CDR3 protein gets one entry after TCRdb re-called the 5' RACE reads with MiXCR. The sample lists around 500,000 distinct CDR3 sequences; 14% were seen once. The same sample was also used in a study of yellow fever vaccine responses in identical twins.

The receptor's source is a woman under 30 in good health. The sequencing sample was made of CD4+ T cells sorted from blood.

The CDR3 loop is CASSGGQNYGYTF. CDR3 nucleotide sequence: TGTGCCAGCAGTGGTGGACAGAACTATGGCTACACCTTC. This sequence joins TRBV25-1 and TRBJ1-2; tentative D call: TRBD1 (6 bases). V dropped 4 bases and J dropped 2 bases, with 8 bases sitting between them. CDR1 MGHDK and CDR2 SYGVNS come from the germline V gene. CDR3 length: 13 residues.